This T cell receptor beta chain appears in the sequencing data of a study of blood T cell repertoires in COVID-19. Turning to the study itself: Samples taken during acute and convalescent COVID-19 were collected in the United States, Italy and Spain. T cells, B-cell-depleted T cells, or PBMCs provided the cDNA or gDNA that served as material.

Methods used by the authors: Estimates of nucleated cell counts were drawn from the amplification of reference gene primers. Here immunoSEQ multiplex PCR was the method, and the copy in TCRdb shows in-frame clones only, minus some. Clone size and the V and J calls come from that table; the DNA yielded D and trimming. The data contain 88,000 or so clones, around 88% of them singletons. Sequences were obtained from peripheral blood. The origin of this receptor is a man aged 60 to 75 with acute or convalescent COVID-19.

Written as DNA, the CDR3 is TGTGCCAGCTCACCAATGGCAGTTGTGGGCGATGAGCAGTTCTTC. Translated: CASSPMAVVGDEQFF. The V call is TRBV18, the J call TRBJ2-1; D is undetermined. The CDR3 sequence is 15 residues long. V was shortened by 2 bases and J by 8 bases, with 16 bases between the two germline ends. Germline assignment: CDR1 KGHSH and CDR2 LQKENI.